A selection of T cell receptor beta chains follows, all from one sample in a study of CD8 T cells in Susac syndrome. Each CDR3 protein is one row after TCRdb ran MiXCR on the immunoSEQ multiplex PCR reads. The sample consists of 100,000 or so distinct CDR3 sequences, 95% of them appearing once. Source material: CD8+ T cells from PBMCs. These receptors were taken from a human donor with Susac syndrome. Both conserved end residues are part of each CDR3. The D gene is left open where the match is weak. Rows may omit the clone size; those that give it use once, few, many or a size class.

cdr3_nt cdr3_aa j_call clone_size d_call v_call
TGCAGTGCTACGACCGGGACTCTTAATCAGCCCCAGCATTTT CSATTGTLNQPQHF TRBJ1-5 - - TRBV20-1
TGCAGTGCTAGTCCAGCCGTACGGACTGAAGCTTTCTTT CSASPAVRTEAFF TRBJ1-1 - - TRBV20-1
TGTGCCAGCAGCTTAACGCCGGGAGCAGATACGCAGTATTTT CASSLTPGADTQYF TRBJ2-3 - - TRBV7-3
TGCAGCGTCTGGACGGACTATGGCTACACCTTC CSVWTDYGYTF TRBJ1-2 - - TRBV29-1
TGTGCCACCAGCACACAGGGGACCACTGAAGCTTTCTTT CATSTQGTTEAFF TRBJ1-1 - TRBD1 TRBV15
TGCGCCAGCAGCCAAGATCTGGCAGGGAGGACTGAAGCTTTCTTT CASSQDLAGRTEAFF TRBJ1-1 - - TRBV4-1
TGCAGTGCGCCTGGGACAGGGGGACGGAATCAGCCCCAGCATTTT CSAPGTGGRNQPQHF TRBJ1-5 - TRBD1 TRBV20-1
TGTGCCAGCAGCTTAGATCTTATGGTTGGCGGCACAGATACGCAGTATTTT CASSLDLMVGGTDTQYF TRBJ2-3 - - TRBV11-2
TGTGCCAGCAGCCACCCGACCGTGGCAGATACGCAGTATTTT CASSHPTVADTQYF TRBJ2-3 once - TRBV7-3
TGTGCCAGTAGCCCGAGACTAGCCGATACGCAGTATTTT CASSPRLADTQYF TRBJ2-3 - TRBD2 TRBV14
TGCAGCGTCGCCCGGCCGGGACAGGGTAACACCGGGGAGCTGTTTTTT CSVARPGQGNTGELFF TRBJ2-2 once TRBD1 TRBV29-1
TGTGCCAGCATTGCAGCGGGAGGCAGCTCCTACAATGAGCAGTTCTTC CASIAAGGSSYNEQFF TRBJ2-1 - TRBD2 TRBV28
TGTGCCAGCAGTTCTAGCGGGAGTATCTACGAGCAGTACTTC CASSSSGSIYEQYF TRBJ2-7 - TRBD2 TRBV12-3/TRBV12-4
TGCGCCAGCAGCCCCCAGTGGACTAGGGTCAATGAGCAGTTCTTC CASSPQWTRVNEQFF TRBJ2-1 - TRBD2 TRBV4-1
TGTGCCAGCAGCTTAGCAGGGGTTGGTAGCGGGGTCTCCTACGAGCAGTACTTC CASSLAGVGSGVSYEQYF TRBJ2-7 - TRBD2 TRBV7-9
TGTGCCAGCAGCCACCAGGGAGAGAACACTGAAGCTTTCTTT CASSHQGENTEAFF TRBJ1-1 once - TRBV4-2
TGTGCCAGCAGCCGAGCAGGGATGAACACTGAAGCTTTCTTT CASSRAGMNTEAFF TRBJ1-1 - - TRBV14
TGCAGTGCTAGAGAGCTAGCGGAGACGGGCACAGATACGCAGTATTTT CSARELAETGTDTQYF TRBJ2-3 - TRBD2 TRBV20-1
TGTGCCAGCAGTGTCACCGGACTAGCGGGTGGGAATGAGCAGTTCTTC CASSVTGLAGGNEQFF TRBJ2-1 - TRBD2 TRBV2
TGCAGTGCTAGAGATCCAGGGACTGTTATGCGGGGCTACACCTTC CSARDPGTVMRGYTF TRBJ1-2 - - TRBV20-1
TGCGCCAGCACGGGGGGCGACTATGGCTACACCTTC CASTGGDYGYTF TRBJ1-2 - - TRBV5-1
TGTGCCAGCAGCCGACGGACTAGTCCCACAGATACGCAGTATTTT CASSRRTSPTDTQYF TRBJ2-3 - TRBD2 TRBV7-3
TGTGCCAGCAGCTTAGTAGCGGGAGCCTTGTTGGAGCTGTTTTTT CASSLVAGALLELFF TRBJ2-2 - TRBD2 TRBV11-2
TGTGCCAGCAGCTTAGCCCTAGCGGGAGGGCCGTCAGATACGCAGTATTTT CASSLALAGGPSDTQYF TRBJ2-3 - TRBD2 TRBV7-9
TGTGCCAGCAGCCAACTAGGCTCTATAGCAACCCAAGAGACCCAGTACTTC CASSQLGSIATQETQYF TRBJ2-5 - - TRBV14
TGCGCCAGCAGCCGCCAGGACCTGTACGAGCAGTACTTC CASSRQDLYEQYF TRBJ2-7 - - TRBV4-1
TGTGCCAGCAGCGTAGCTGGGACTAGCGCCAATGAGCAGTTCTTC CASSVAGTSANEQFF TRBJ2-1 - TRBD2 TRBV9
TGTGCCAGCTCACCGGGGGATCCCAACTCTGGGGCCAACGTCCTGACTTTC CASSPGDPNSGANVLTF TRBJ2-6 - - TRBV18
TGTGCCAGCAGCGTCGGCAAGGCGACACCGAACACCGGGGAGCTGTTTTTT CASSVGKATPNTGELFF TRBJ2-2 - - TRBV9
TGTGCCAGCAGGAAGGGGGAGTCGGGGGAGCAGTACTTC CASRKGESGEQYF TRBJ2-7 - - TRBV3-1
TGCGCCAGCAGCTTCACCGGGACAGGGAATGAAAAACTGTTTTTT CASSFTGTGNEKLFF TRBJ1-4 - TRBD1 TRBV5-1
TGTGCCAGCAGCCGACAGGGAGGGAACACTGAAGCTTTCTTT CASSRQGGNTEAFF TRBJ1-1 - TRBD1 TRBV12-3/TRBV12-4
TGTGCCAGCAGCTTAGGGGACAGGGGCCGCGGCTACACCTTC CASSLGDRGRGYTF TRBJ1-2 - TRBD1 TRBV7-9
TGTGCCACCAGCAGCACCGGGACATCCTACGAGCAGTACTTC CATSSTGTSYEQYF TRBJ2-7 - - TRBV15
TGTGCCAGCAGCGTAGGGGGGGCAAACGAGCAGTACTTC CASSVGGANEQYF TRBJ2-7 - - TRBV9
TGTGCCAGCTCACCCTCTTCCAGGGAAGAGACCCAGTACTTC CASSPSSREETQYF TRBJ2-5 - - TRBV18
TGCAGTGCTAGTGGGGCAGGACAAGCTGTTAGCTCCTACAATGAGCAGTTCTTC CSASGAGQAVSSYNEQFF TRBJ2-1 - - TRBV20-1
TGCAGTGCTAGACAGGGGCCTCACAATGAGCAGTTCTTC CSARQGPHNEQFF TRBJ2-1 - - TRBV20-1
TGTGCCAGCAGTTACGGGGCAGCTAACATTCAGTACTTC CASSYGAANIQYF TRBJ2-4 - - TRBV6-5
TGCAGCGTTGGGGGACAGCTACTGCTTGAAGCTTTCTTT CSVGGQLLLEAFF TRBJ1-1 - TRBD1 TRBV29-1
TGCGCCAGCAGCCAAGCGGTAGCATCGCCTGAAGCTTTCTTT CASSQAVASPEAFF TRBJ1-1 - - TRBV4-1
TGCAGTGCCGTCTCGGGGGGAAACATTCAGTACTTC CSAVSGGNIQYF TRBJ2-4 - TRBD2 TRBV20-1
TGTGCCAGCAGCACCTTGGGGGGGGCAGGGGTGAGCAATCAGCCCCAGCATTTT CASSTLGGAGVSNQPQHF TRBJ1-5 - - TRBV28
TGCGCCAGCGGGACAGCAGCTAACTATGGCTACACCTTC CASGTAANYGYTF TRBJ1-2 - TRBD1 TRBV4-1
TGTGCCAGCAGCCCCCTAGTGGGGATTCAAGAGACCCAGTACTTC CASSPLVGIQETQYF TRBJ2-5 once - TRBV2
TGTGCCAGCAGCTCCTCCGGGACAGGGAACGTCGTCCGGGAGACCCAGTACTTC CASSSSGTGNVVRETQYF TRBJ2-5 - TRBD1 TRBV13
TGTGCCAGCAGGCCGGGGGGAACCGGGGAGCTGTTTTTT CASRPGGTGELFF TRBJ2-2 - TRBD2 TRBV7-2
TGTGCCAGCAGCTGGGCACCAAACACTGAAGCTTTCTTT CASSWAPNTEAFF TRBJ1-1 - - TRBV5-6
TGTGCCAGCAGTTTAGTCTACAGTGCCTACGAGCAGTACTTC CASSLVYSAYEQYF TRBJ2-7 - - TRBV28
TGTGCCACCAGCAGAGATAGACTAGGCAGCACAGATACGCAGTATTTT CATSRDRLGSTDTQYF TRBJ2-3 - - TRBV15
TGCAGTGCCCTCCCCGGGACTAGTGCTTCCTACGAGCAGTACTTC CSALPGTSASYEQYF TRBJ2-7 once TRBD2 TRBV20-1
TGTGCCAGCAGGCAGGGTTTGGGCACTGAAGCTTTCTTT CASRQGLGTEAFF TRBJ1-1 - - TRBV6-4
TGTGCCAGCAGTCCAGAGTGGGGGGCCACTGAAGCTTTCTTT CASSPEWGATEAFF TRBJ1-1 - - TRBV12-3/TRBV12-4
TGTGCCAGCAGCGACGGACAGATCAACACTGAAGCTTTCTTT CASSDGQINTEAFF TRBJ1-1 - - TRBV9
TGTGCCAGCAGTCTATACTCTGGGGCCAACGTCCTGACTTTC CASSLYSGANVLTF TRBJ2-6 - - TRBV6-5
TGTGCCAGCAGTCGCCCCACTACTAGCGGGGACAGAGATACGCAGTATTTT CASSRPTTSGDRDTQYF TRBJ2-3 once TRBD2 TRBV6-1
TGTGCCAGCAGCTCCGGTTCGAACACTGAAGCTTTCTTT CASSSGSNTEAFF TRBJ1-1 - - TRBV12-3/TRBV12-4